This TCR beta chain was sequenced for a study of early T cells in non-severe SARS-CoV-2 infection. The overall study: Sequencing used unsorted whole-blood bulk RNA, so chains lack pairing.

TCRdb reprocessed the 5' RACE reads via MiXCR and lists one record per CDR3 protein. The sample consists of tens of thousands of distinct CDR3 sequences, around 13% of them appearing once. This CDR3 has 13 amino acids. Germline V gene sequence: CDR1 SGHAT, CDR2 FQNNGV. Concerning this clonotype itself: A junction boundary mismatches the germline segment, possibly from a read error.

The sequenced sample consisted of whole blood. The chain combines TRBV11-2 with TRBJ2-1, with 7 positions matching TRBD1. The sequence was collected from an adult who was a healthcare worker with PCR-confirmed SARS-CoV-2 infection or an uninfected control (not recorded which). The CDR3 nucleotides are TGTACCAGCAGCTTAGGGGACAGAAATGAGCAGTTCTTC. As protein: CTSSLGDRNEQFF.